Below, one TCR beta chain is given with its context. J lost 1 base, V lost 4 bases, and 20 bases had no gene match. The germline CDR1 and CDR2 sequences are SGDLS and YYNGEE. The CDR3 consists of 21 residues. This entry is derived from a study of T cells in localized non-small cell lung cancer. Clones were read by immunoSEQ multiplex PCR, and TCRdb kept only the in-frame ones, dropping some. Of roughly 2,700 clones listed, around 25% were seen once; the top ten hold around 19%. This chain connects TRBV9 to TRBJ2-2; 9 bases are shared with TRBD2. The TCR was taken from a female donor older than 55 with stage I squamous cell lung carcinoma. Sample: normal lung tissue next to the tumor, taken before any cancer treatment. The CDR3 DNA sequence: TGTGCCAGCAGCACCCGTAGAGGGCAGGGACTAGCTCCTCTGAACACCGGGGAGCTGTTTTTT. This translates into CASSTRRGQGLAPLNTGELFF.